This T cell receptor (beta chain) was sequenced in a study of T cell responses to AZD1222 COVID-19 vaccine. The study's findings and limits: CD4 TCRs linked to vaccination spanned spike, dominating at 160-218 and 743-854. AZD1222 recipients seropositive at baseline numbered only five to seven.

The protocol was immunoSEQ multiplex PCR, while the TCRdb copy is restricted to in-frame clones and leaves out a portion. The table includes over 100,000 clones, over 75% detected once. A word on this clone: Its antigen remains unknown.

Germline values: CDR1 WSHSY, CDR2 SAAADI. Trimming cost V 2 bases and J 4 bases; bases outside gene matches: 7. This CDR3 region has 16 residues. This material consisted of peripheral blood, taken 28 days after the second dose of the MenACWY control vaccine. This clonotype originated in an adult who received the MenACWY meningococcal vaccine as a control. The chain is built from TRBV10-2 and TRBJ2-1; TRBD1 matches 8 bases. CDR3 amino acids: CASSEIGTGLYNEQFF. CDR3 in DNA: TGCGCCAGCAGTGAGATCGGGACAGGTTTATACAATGAGCAGTTCTTC.